One sample yielded the 32 T cell receptor beta chains listed below, sequenced in a study of blood T cell repertoires in COVID-19. Using immunoSEQ multiplex PCR, the repertoire was profiled, and TCRdb retains in-frame clones only, with some absent. This table holds more than 300,000 clones, 88% found once. The sample consisted of PBMCs or T cells enriched from blood (not recorded which). The source is a woman under 30 who had recovered from COVID-19.

The chain recombines TRBV28 with TRBJ2-5; TRBD1 aligns across 8 bases. This CDR3 region has 17 residues. V was clipped by 7 bases and J by 3 bases; unmatched bases: 16. Germline values: CDR1 MDHEN, CDR2 SYDVKM. The CDR3 DNA is TGTGCCAGCACCCCATGGGGGTCCCAGGGGGCGGAAGAGACCCAGTACTTC. Translated: CASTPWGSQGAEETQYF.

This clone was observed a single time. The V call is TRBV5-1, the J call TRBJ2-7; maybe TRBD1 (5 bases). With 3 bases removed from V and 7 bases from J, the gap between germline ends came to 8 bases. Looked up from germline, CDR1 is SGHRS and CDR2 is YFSETQ. This CDR3 has 11 amino acids. The CDR3 sequence is CASSSGHEQYF. The CDR3 nucleotides are TGCGCCAGCAGCTCAGGGCATGAGCAGTACTTC.

The rearrangement links TRBV4-1 to TRBJ2-5, with 8 bases that match TRBD1. V shed 4 bases and J 5 bases; nucleotides not matched to a gene: 3. CDR1 MGHRA and CDR2 YSYEKL come from the germline V gene. The CDR3 runs to 13 residues. DNA for the CDR3: TGCGCCAGCAGCCGAGACAGGGGTGAGACCCAGTACTTC. This codes for CASSRDRGETQYF.

The V gene is TRBV6-1, the J gene TRBJ2-5; 8 bases map to TRBD1. V shed 0 bases and J 7 bases; nucleotides not matched to a gene: 10. The germline CDR1 and CDR2 sequences are MNHNS and SASEGT. CDR3 length: 16 residues. The CDR3: CASSEAAGTGWGTQYF. In nucleotides, the CDR3 is TGTGCCAGCAGTGAAGCAGCCGGGACAGGCTGGGGGACCCAGTACTTC.

V gene TRBV5-4 combines with J gene TRBJ2-2; 14 positions agree with TRBD2. The germline CDR1 and CDR2 sequences are SGHNT and YYREEE (reference sequence). The CDR3 has 16 amino acids. J was trimmed by 7 bases and V by 3 bases; bases with no gene match: 5. Here the CDR3 reads CASSSGLAGVFGELFF. The CDR3 DNA reads TGTGCCAGCAGCTCGGGACTAGCGGGGGTTTTCGGGGAGCTGTTTTTT.

V and J are TRBV19 and TRBJ1-3; tentatively, D is TRBD1 (5 bases). V was clipped by 6 bases and J by 2 bases, with 14 bases between them. Germline assignment: CDR1 LNHDA and CDR2 SQIVND (reference sequence). There are 15 residues in the CDR3. The CDR3 here is CASSRQGGAGNTIYF. The CDR3 DNA follows: TGTGCCAGTAGCCGTCAGGGAGGCGCTGGAAACACCATATATTTT.

This clone occurred once. The chain uses TRBV11-3 and TRBJ2-3; 7 bases map to TRBD1. The CDR3 is 13 amino acids. With V trimmed by 2 bases and J by 5 bases, 1 base remained unmatched. Per the germline V gene, CDR1 is SGHNT and CDR2 is YENEEA. The CDR3 DNA follows: TGTGCCAGCAGCTTAAGGGGGCAAGATACGCAGTATTTT. Its translation: CASSLRGQDTQYF.

The sample holds one count of this clone. V and J are TRBV11-1 and TRBJ2-1; the match to TRBD2 covers 11 bases. With V trimmed by 6 bases and J by 7 bases, 8 bases remained unmatched. The CDR3 is 15 residues long. Germline loops: CDR1 SGHAT, CDR2 FQDESV (reference sequence). The CDR3 region is CASSLSGGAGNEQFF. CDR3 sequence (DNA): TGTGCCAGCAGTCTTAGCGGGGGGGCTGGTAATGAGCAGTTCTTC.

As DNA, the CDR3 is TGTGCCAGCAGTCCACGGAGCTCCTATAATTCACCCCTCCACTTT. This sequence encodes CASSPRSSYNSPLHF. The rearrangement uses TRBV2 and TRBJ1-6; D unresolved. Germline CDR1 reads SNHLY; CDR2 reads FYNNEI. V lost 5 bases, J lost 0 bases, and 8 bases lay in between. This CDR3 has 15 amino acids.

The chain combines TRBV5-1 with TRBJ1-6; D gene uncertain. The CDR3 sequence is 13 residues long. Germline assignment: CDR1 SGHRS and CDR2 YFSETQ. The germline V and J ends were trimmed by 0 bases and 11 bases, with 9 bases remaining between them. The CDR3 nucleotides are TGCGCCAGCAGCTTGGGAGCGAGCACACCCCTCCACTTT. Translating gives CASSLGASTPLHF. The full variable domain, completed using reference TRBV5-1 and TRBJ1-6, is KAGVTQTPRYLIKTRGQQVTLSCSPISGHRSVSWYQQTPGQGLQFLFEYFSETQRNKGNFPGRFSGRQFSNSRSEMNVSTLELGDSALYLCASSLGASTPLHFGNGTRLTVT.

The chain links TRBV2 to TRBJ2-5, with 13 nucleotides matching TRBD2. The length of the CDR3 is 15 residues. Germline CDR1 is SNHLY and CDR2 is FYNNEI. V shed 6 bases and J 11 bases; nucleotides not matched to a gene: 12. Here the CDR3 DNA reads TGTGCCAGCAGAGACGGACTAGCGGGGGCCTCATCACAGTACTTC. Translation gives CASRDGLAGASSQYF.

The chain recombines TRBV30 with TRBJ1-1; TRBD1 is a possible D gene (5 bases). V lost 3 bases and J lost 1, with 12 bases in between. The germline CDR1 and CDR2 sequences are GTSNPN and SVGIG (reference sequence). The CDR3 is 14 amino acids. This chain's CDR3 is CAWSGGTSNTEAFF. DNA for the CDR3: TGTGCCTGGAGCGGAGGGACTTCGAACACTGAAGCTTTCTTT.

The chain combines TRBV6-5 with TRBJ1-2, with D uncertain. The CDR3 has 14 residues. Trimming removed 7 bases from V and 7 bases from J, with 19 bases in between. The V gene's germline CDR1 is MNHEY and CDR2 SVGAGI. The CDR3 bases are TGTGCCAGCACCCAACCGGGCCCGGGGTTTGGCTACACCTTC. Its translation: CASTQPGPGFGYTF.

Only a few counts were recorded for this clone. The V and J genes are TRBV19 and TRBJ1-5; D is ambiguous. The CDR3 consists of 12 residues. V was clipped by 6 bases and J by 5 bases, with 8 bases between them. The V gene's germline CDR1 is LNHDA and CDR2 SQIVND (reference sequence). Here the CDR3 DNA reads TGTGCCAGTAGACAGTTACATCAGCCCCAGCATTTT. This codes for CASRQLHQPQHF.

The rearrangement uses TRBV14 and TRBJ1-2; 11 bases match TRBD1. V gave up 4 bases and J gave up 6 bases; unmatched junction bases: 7. This CDR3 comprises 15 residues. Germline CDR1 reads SGHDN; CDR2 reads FVKESK. The chain's CDR3 is CASSLKGQGVHGYTF. The CDR3 nucleotides read TGTGCCAGCAGCCTCAAGGGACAGGGGGTGCATGGCTACACCTTC. The full variable domain, its missing parts supplied by reference TRBV14 and TRBJ1-2, is EAGVTQFPSHSVIEKGQTVTLRCDPISGHDNLYWYRRVMGKEIKFLLHFVKESKQDESGMPNNRFLAERTGGTYSTLKVQPAELEDSGVYFCASSLKGQGVHGYTFGSGTRLTVV.

As regards this clone: Within the sample, other DNA sequences also encode this same CDR3. V usage is TRBV27 and J usage is TRBJ2-7; D possibly corresponds to TRBD2 (6 bases). The CDR3 length is 15 residues. Germline CDR1 and CDR2: MNHEY and SMNVEV (reference sequence). V lost 5 bases and J lost 2, with 16 bases in between. CDR3 residues: CASSVGQGLTYEQYF. As DNA, the CDR3 is TGTGCCAGCAGTGTCGGGCAGGGACTCACCTACGAGCAGTACTTC.

The gene calls are TRBV29-1 and TRBJ1-2; TRBD1 matches 8 bases. V shed 1 base and J 3 bases; nucleotides not matched to a gene: 1. The CDR3 has 13 amino acids. In germline, CDR1 is SQVTM, CDR2 ANQGSEA. The CDR3 DNA sequence: TGCAGCGTTGAAGGGACAGGGTACTATGGCTACACCTTC. It encodes CSVEGTGYYGYTF.

The chain employs TRBV19 and TRBJ2-7, with a tentative D call TRBD2 (5 bases). Germline V CDR1 and CDR2: LNHDA, SQIVND (reference sequence). The germline V and J ends were trimmed by 3 bases and 1 base, with 13 bases remaining between them. CDR3 length: 15 residues. This CDR3 reads CASSILGASSYEQYF. CDR3 DNA: TGTGCCAGTAGTATCCTGGGAGCCTCTTCCTACGAGCAGTACTTC.

V is TRBV6-5 and J is TRBJ2-7; 10 nucleotides agree with TRBD1. This CDR3 region has 14 residues. V lost 7 bases and J lost 4; bases outside the gene matches: 7. Germline V gene sequence: CDR1 MNHEY, CDR2 SVGAGI. This chain's CDR3 is CASTTTGGAYEQYF. The CDR3 region has the DNA TGTGCCAGCACCACGACAGGGGGCGCGTACGAGCAGTACTTC.

The CDR3 sequence: CAWRPRNKNKNTEAFF. The CDR3 nucleotides read TGTGCCTGGAGACCTAGGAACAAAAACAAGAACACTGAAGCTTTCTTT. The J gene is TRBJ1-1, the V gene TRBV30; D unresolved. From germline, CDR1 is GTSNPN and CDR2 SVGIG (reference sequence). The CDR3 has 16 amino acids. Trimming shortened V by 3 bases and J by 1 base, and 18 bases separated the two germline ends.

V gene TRBV7-3 combines with J gene TRBJ2-5; no definite D call. The germline V gene has CDR1 SGHTA and CDR2 FQGTGA. V lost 0 bases and J 5 bases, leaving 7 bases between the germline ends. There are 13 residues in the CDR3. For the CDR3, the DNA is TGTGCCAGCAGCTTAACGGCCGGGGAGACCCAGTACTTC. Amino acid sequence: CASSLTAGETQYF.

The CDR3 region is CAISGGTSGVSYEQYF. In DNA, the CDR3 is TGTGCCATCAGTGGGGGGACTAGCGGGGTCTCCTACGAGCAGTACTTC. V is TRBV10-3 and J is TRBJ2-7; 13 positions match TRBD2. CDR1 is ENHRY, CDR2 SYGVKD, per germline. The V and J ends lost 4 bases and 0 bases, in that order; junction bases with no gene match: 3. CDR3 length equals 16 residues.

This clone came up a few times. The chain combines TRBV7-2 with TRBJ2-4; tentatively, D is TRBD1 (6 bases). Germline V gives CDR1 SGHTA, CDR2 FQGNSA. The V gene lost 2 bases and the J gene lost 7 bases, with 9 bases spanning the gap. The CDR3 consists of 13 residues. CDR3 DNA sequence: TGTGCCAGCAGCTTACAGGGGCGCAACATTCAGTACTTC. Its translation: CASSLQGRNIQYF.

The chain uses TRBV7-9 and TRBJ1-2; D possibly corresponds to TRBD1 (6 bases). Germline CDR1 and CDR2: SEHNR and FQNEAQ (reference sequence). The CDR3 runs to 14 residues. Trimming took off 0 bases at V and 6 bases at J, with 11 bases between the two ends. The CDR3 region is CASSLAAGEDGYTF. The DNA for the CDR3 is TGTGCCAGCAGCTTAGCGGCAGGGGAAGATGGCTACACCTTC. Based on the CDR3 plus reference TRBV7-9 and TRBJ1-2, the full variable domain is DTGVSQNPRHKITKRGQNVTFRCDPISEHNRLYWYRQTLGQGPEFLTYFQNEAQLEKSRLLSDRFSAERPKGSFSTLEIQRTEQGDSAMYLCASSLAAGEDGYTFGSGTRLTVV.

This clone was observed a single time. The J gene is TRBJ1-5, the V gene TRBV6-1, with a possible D match to TRBD1 (5 bases). Trimming cost V 2 bases and J 3 bases, with 8 bases left between them. This CDR3 has 14 amino acids. Germline loops: CDR1 MNHNS, CDR2 SASEGT. CDR3 bases: TGTGCCAGCAGTGAATTGGGGCTCAATCAGCCCCAGCATTTT. Residues: CASSELGLNQPQHF.

This chain links TRBV19 with TRBJ1-5; weak D call: TRBD1 (6 bases). The CDR3 consists of 14 residues. The germline CDR1 and CDR2 sequences are LNHDA and SQIVND (reference sequence). Trimming pared 3 bases from V and 6 bases from J, leaving 12 bases between. CDR3 protein: CASSILDSFQPQHF. The DNA for the CDR3 is TGTGCCAGTAGTATCCTGGACAGTTTTCAGCCCCAGCATTTT.

The chain uses TRBV9 and TRBJ1-2; 7 positions match TRBD1. The CDR3 sequence is 15 residues long. Per germline, CDR1 SGDLS and CDR2 YYNGEE. V gave up 3 bases and J gave up 5 bases; unmatched junction bases: 10. CDR3 amino acids: CASSDGTERAYGYTF. Here the CDR3 DNA reads TGTGCCAGCAGCGACGGGACAGAAAGGGCGTATGGCTACACCTTC.

The genes are TRBV6-6 and TRBJ2-5; D is perhaps TRBD2 (7 bases). V was shortened by 6 bases and J by 2 bases, with 10 bases between the two germline ends. Germline assignment: CDR1 MNHNY and CDR2 SVGAGI (reference sequence). The CDR3 is 13 amino acids. The DNA for the CDR3 is TGTGCCAGCAGGAGGGGGGGACAAGAGACCCAGTACTTC. This encodes CASRRGGQETQYF.

The chain links TRBV7-9 to TRBJ2-5; D is uncertain. Deletions cut 5 bases from V and 1 base from J, with 11 bases between. This CDR3 is built from 14 residues. Per the germline V gene, CDR1 is SEHNR and CDR2 is FQNEAQ (reference sequence). Here the CDR3 DNA reads TGTGCCAGCAGCAAAGACACCTCCCAAGAGACCCAGTACTTC. The encoded protein is CASSKDTSQETQYF.

This CDR3 is CASTRGPGTEAFF. In nucleotides, the CDR3 is TGTGCCAGCACCCGTGGCCCGGGCACTGAAGCTTTCTTT. This chain uses TRBV7-9 with TRBJ1-1; D unclear. Germline CDR1 reads SEHNR; CDR2 reads FQNEAQ (reference sequence). The CDR3 is 13 residues long. V shed 7 bases and J shed 4 bases, with 13 bases lying between them.

The rearrangement links TRBV15 to TRBJ2-1; 8 bases fit TRBD2. The J segment lost 3 bases and the V segment lost 1 base, leaving 5 bases of the junction unmatched. This CDR3 comprises 16 residues. The germline gives CDR1 LNHNV, CDR2 YYDKDF (reference sequence). CDR3 nucleotides: TGTGCCACCAGCAGAGGTGGACTAGCAATCTACAATGAGCAGTTCTTC. Its translation: CATSRGGLAIYNEQFF.

The rearrangement uses TRBV7-3 and TRBJ1-1; the match to TRBD1 covers 8 bases. CDR3 size: 13 residues. Per germline, CDR1 SGHTA and CDR2 FQGTGA. J lost 4 bases, V lost 2 bases, and 0 bases had no gene match. The CDR3 region is CASSLDRGTEAFF. The CDR3 DNA reads as TGTGCCAGCAGCTTAGACAGGGGCACTGAAGCTTTCTTT. Full variable domain (remainder filled in from reference TRBV7-3 and TRBJ1-1): GAGVSQTPSNKVTEKGKYVELRCDPISGHTALYWYRQSLGQGPEFLIYFQGTGAADDSGLPNDRFFAVRPEGSVSTLKIQRTERGDSAVYLCASSLDRGTEAFFGQGTRLTVV.